The rows below give T cell receptor beta chains drawn from one sample of a study of blood T cell repertoires in COVID-19. Libraries were prepared by immunoSEQ multiplex PCR; TCRdb keeps only in-frame clonotypes and omits some of them. Here the sample spans around 70,000 clones, around 85% being singletons. The sequencing input was peripheral blood. These receptors were obtained from a woman aged 50 to 60 with acute or convalescent COVID-19. Both conserved end residues are part of each CDR3. A D gene is named only where the DNA matches it firmly. Rows give clone size only sometimes, using once, few, many, or a class for an expanded clone.

V	size	J	D	DNA	CDR3
TRBV11-2	.	TRBJ2-5	TRBD2	TGTGCCAGCAGCTTATTCTCCCTACTAGCGGGAGGAGAGAGAAAGACCCAGTACTTC	CASSLFSLLAGGERKTQYF
TRBV6-6	few	TRBJ1-1	.	TGTGCCAGCAGTTATGGAGACGGACTTGAAGCTTTCTTT	CASSYGDGLEAFF
TRBV18	few	TRBJ1-6	.	TGTGCCAGCTCAGTACAGGGTTCACCCCTCCACTTT	CASSVQGSPLHF
TRBV30	.	TRBJ2-2	.	TGTGCCTGGAGTGCCCAGGGGACCGGGGAGCTGTTTTTT	CAWSAQGTGELFF
TRBV19	.	TRBJ1-6	.	TGTGCCAGTATGACAGGTTCCTATAATTCACCCCTCCACTTT	CASMTGSYNSPLHF
TRBV5-1	once	TRBJ2-7	TRBD1	TGCGCCAGCAGCTTGGGGGACAGGGAGGTCATCGAGCAGTACTTC	CASSLGDREVIEQYF
TRBV7-9	once	TRBJ2-1	.	TGTGCCAGCAGCTTAGGGCTCGGGAACGAGCAGTTCTTC	CASSLGLGNEQFF
TRBV12-3/TRBV12-4	few	TRBJ2-3	.	TGTGCCAGCAACAGAGACACAGATACGCAGTATTTT	CASNRDTDTQYF
TRBV5-1	once	TRBJ2-7	.	TGCGCCAGCAGCAGGCGGGACAGCTACGAGCAGTACTTC	CASSRRDSYEQYF
TRBV18	.	TRBJ1-2	.	TGTGCCAGCTCACCAGGCGGGGTGCTCAACTATGGCTACACCTTC	CASSPGGVLNYGYTF
TRBV7-6	.	TRBJ1-6	.	TGTGCCAGCAGCTCCGGGATATTTAATTCACCCCTCCACTTT	CASSSGIFNSPLHF
TRBV5-1	once	TRBJ1-5	.	TGCGCCAGCAGCGTCGGGGTAAATCAGCCCCAGCATTTT	CASSVGVNQPQHF
TRBV5-1	.	TRBJ2-1	.	TGCGCCAGCAGCTTGGTGCCAGGCGCCTACAATGAGCAGTTCTTC	CASSLVPGAYNEQFF
TRBV5-1	.	TRBJ2-4	TRBD2	TGCGCCAGCAGCTCTAGCGGGGCTAAAAACATTCAGTACTTC	CASSSSGAKNIQYF
TRBV30	once	TRBJ2-1	.	TGTGCCTGGAGTCGGGTCCTCTCTAACAATGAGCAGTTCTTC	CAWSRVLSNNEQFF
TRBV7-9	.	TRBJ1-1	.	TGTGCCAGCAGCCGGACAGCCTCCATGAACACTGAAGCTTTCTTT	CASSRTASMNTEAFF
TRBV7-9	.	TRBJ1-1	TRBD1	TGTGCCAGCAGCTTAGAGGGGACAGCCCTTGAAGCTTTCTTT	CASSLEGTALEAFF